What follows are 11 T cell receptor beta chains derived from one specimen sequenced in a study of CD8 T cells in Susac syndrome. An amount of RNA that ranged from roughly 0.45 to 1 ug was reverse transcribed with random hexamers. In TCRdb, the immunoSEQ multiplex PCR reads were re-called with MiXCR into one record per CDR3 protein. Counted here are almost 450,000 distinct CDR3 sequences, more than 80% occurring once; the ten biggest clones make up approximately 0.12%. The sequencing sample was made of CD8+ T cells from PBMCs. These receptors all stem from a human donor with multiple sclerosis.

The chain couples TRBV20-1 to TRBJ1-1; D is uncertain. CDR3 size: 15 residues. From germline, CDR1 is DFQATT and CDR2 SNEGSKA (reference sequence). V was cut by 1 base and J by 4 bases, with 16 bases left in between. In DNA form, the CDR3 reads TGCAGTGCTAGAGCGGGCTCCTATCCGGGCACTGAAGCTTTCTTT. It specifies CSARAGSYPGTEAFF.

This chain links TRBV25-1 with TRBJ2-7; 9 nucleotides agree with TRBD1. V dropped 6 bases and J dropped 5; count of bases not matched to a gene: 5. The CDR3 is made up of 13 amino acids. Germline CDR1 MGHDK, CDR2 SYGVNS. The CDR3 here is CASSDRDRDEQYF. CDR3 sequence (DNA): TGTGCCAGCAGCGACCGGGACAGGGACGAGCAGTACTTC.

The rearrangement links TRBV28 to TRBJ1-1, with 7 bases fitting TRBD1. Germline trimming cut 10 bases from V and 5 bases from J; bases unmatched to any gene: 4. Germline loops: CDR1 MDHEN, CDR2 SYDVKM. This CDR3 has 11 residues. CDR3 in DNA: TGTGCCACAGGGGGAGGGACTGAAGCTTTCTTT. Residues: CATGGGTEAFF. The whole variable domain, filled in from reference TRBV28 and TRBJ1-1, reads DVKVTQSSRYLVKRTGEKVFLECVQDMDHENMFWYRQDPGLGLRLIYFSYDVKMKEKGDIPEGYSVSREKKERFSLILESASTNQTSMYLCATGGGTEAFFGQGTRLTVV.

CDR3 bases: TGTGCCAGCAGTTCCTTACGGGACAACGCGAACACCGGGGAGCTGTTTTTT. It specifies CASSSLRDNANTGELFF. This chain joins TRBV28 and TRBJ2-2; TRBD1 might be the D (6 bases). CDR3 length equals 17 residues. The V and J ends lost 4 bases and 0 bases respectively, with 15 bases between them. Germline V gene lookup returns CDR1 MDHEN and CDR2 SYDVKM.

In its sample, this clonotype was seen once. The chain carries TRBV9 and TRBJ2-5; D possibly corresponds to TRBD1 (5 bases). Germline values: CDR1 SGDLS, CDR2 YYNGEE. Trimming took 4 bases from V and 1 from J, leaving 14 bases between them. This CDR3 is 15 amino acids long. This CDR3 is CASSNRPTVQETQYF. The CDR3 DNA reads as TGTGCCAGCAGCAACAGACCGACAGTCCAAGAGACCCAGTACTTC.

This rearrangement joins TRBV28 to TRBJ2-1; D gene unclear. Germline V gene lookup returns CDR1 MDHEN and CDR2 SYDVKM. The CDR3 contains 13 residues. Trimming shortened V by 2 bases and J by 9 bases, and 11 bases separated the two germline ends. DNA of the CDR3: TGTGCCAGCAGTTTAGCGGTGGGTAGTGAGCAGTTCTTC. Its protein product is CASSLAVGSEQFF.

CDR3 amino acids: CASSQEGFSGANVLTF. The CDR3 region has the DNA TGCGCCAGCAGCCAAGAGGGGTTTTCTGGGGCCAACGTCCTGACTTTC. The chain has TRBV4-1 and TRBJ2-6; D is ambiguous. In germline, CDR1 is MGHRA, CDR2 YSYEKL. The CDR3 contains 16 residues. Trimming shortened V by 0 bases and J by 1 base, and 7 bases separated the two germline ends.

The V and J genes are TRBV24-1 and TRBJ2-3; D gene unclear. This CDR3 has 13 residues. The germline V and J ends were trimmed by 1 base and 3 bases, with 4 bases remaining between them. Germline V gives CDR1 KGHDR, CDR2 SFDVKD. CDR3 in DNA: TGTGCCACCAGTGATTTCAGTACAGATACGCAGTATTTT. The encoded protein is CATSDFSTDTQYF.

The chain combines TRBV6-5 with TRBJ2-5; 7 positions agree with TRBD1. Germline loops: CDR1 MNHEY, CDR2 SVGAGI. The J segment lost 3 bases and the V segment lost 2 bases, leaving 9 bases of the junction unmatched. The CDR3 covers 16 residues. For the CDR3, the DNA is TGTGCCAGCAGTTACCCCCTGCCGACAGGGAAAGAGACCCAGTACTTC. This encodes CASSYPLPTGKETQYF.

The chain is built from TRBV7-9 and TRBJ1-4; 12 bases are shared with TRBD1. From germline, CDR1 is SEHNR and CDR2 FQNEAQ (reference sequence). V shed 4 bases and J 5 bases; nucleotides not matched to a gene: 8. This CDR3 has 17 residues. This CDR3 reads CASSYPGQGARNEKLFF. The CDR3 nucleotides are TGTGCCAGCAGCTACCCGGGACAGGGGGCAAGGAATGAAAAACTGTTTTTT.

This sequence joins TRBV2 and TRBJ1-4; 12 bases align to TRBD1. The CDR3 totals 19 residues. Germline loops: CDR1 SNHLY, CDR2 FYNNEI. V dropped 6 bases and J dropped 6; count of bases not matched to a gene: 17. CDR3 in amino acids: CASRILPGQGAQSDEKLFF. CDR3 DNA: TGTGCCAGCAGAATATTACCGGGACAGGGGGCTCAGTCCGATGAAAAACTGTTTTTT.